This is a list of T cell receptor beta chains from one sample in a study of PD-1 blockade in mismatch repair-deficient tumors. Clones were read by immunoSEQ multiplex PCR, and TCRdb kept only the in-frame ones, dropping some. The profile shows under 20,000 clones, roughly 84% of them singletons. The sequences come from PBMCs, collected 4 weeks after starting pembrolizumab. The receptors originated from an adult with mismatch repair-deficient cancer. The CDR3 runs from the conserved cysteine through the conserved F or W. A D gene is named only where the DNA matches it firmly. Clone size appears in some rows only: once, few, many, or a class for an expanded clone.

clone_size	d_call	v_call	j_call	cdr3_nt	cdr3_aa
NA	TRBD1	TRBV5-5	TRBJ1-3	TGTGCCAGCAGGATTGGGACAGGGGGCGATGGAAACACCATATATTTT	CASRIGTGGDGNTIYF
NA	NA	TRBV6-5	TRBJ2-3	TGTGCCAGCAGTCCTCGATCGGAGGTGACAGATACGCAGTATTTT	CASSPRSEVTDTQYF
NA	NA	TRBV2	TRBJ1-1	TGTGCCAGCGTGGATCCTCAGGGAGCTTTCTTT	CASVDPQGAFF
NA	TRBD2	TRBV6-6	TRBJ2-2	TGTGCCAGCAATGTGCGGGAGAACGGGGAGCTGTTTTTT	CASNVRENGELFF
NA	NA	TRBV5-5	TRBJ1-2	TGTGCCAGCAGCTTGGGACTAGAGGGGAATGGCTACACCTTC	CASSLGLEGNGYTF
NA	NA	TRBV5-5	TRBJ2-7	TGTGCCAGCAGCTTGGCCCCTAGCGAGATCTACGAGCAGTACTTC	CASSLAPSEIYEQYF
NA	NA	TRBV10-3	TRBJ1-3	TGTGCCATCAGTGGGGGCCTTATCTCTGGAAACACCATATATTTT	CAISGGLISGNTIYF
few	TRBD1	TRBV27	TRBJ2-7	TGTGCCAGCAGTCTACCGGACAGGGGGCGTTACGAGCAGTACTTC	CASSLPDRGRYEQYF
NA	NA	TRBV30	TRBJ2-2	TGTGCCTGGGGGGGGAGTATGGTCGGGGAGCTGTTTTTT	CAWGGSMVGELFF
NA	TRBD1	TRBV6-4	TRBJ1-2	TGTGCCAGCAGTCTACAGGGGAGTGGGTATGGCTACACCTTC	CASSLQGSGYGYTF
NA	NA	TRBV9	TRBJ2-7	TGTGCCAGCAGCGCCGTCGGGTACGAGCAGTACTTC	CASSAVGYEQYF
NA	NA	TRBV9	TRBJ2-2	TGTGCCAGCAGCCCCAGAGAGCCTAGCGCTCGCAACACCGGGGAGCTGTTTTTT	CASSPREPSARNTGELFF
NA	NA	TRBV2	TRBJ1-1	TGTGCCAGCAGTGAGGATGGCAGGGCGAACACTGAAGCTTTCTTT	CASSEDGRANTEAFF
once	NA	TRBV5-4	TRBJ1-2	TGTGCCAGCAGCCCCGGGACATCCGCGAGGGGCTACACCTTC	CASSPGTSARGYTF
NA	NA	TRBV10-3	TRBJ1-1	TGTGCCATCAAGACCGGGACACAGAACACTGAAGCTTTCTTT	CAIKTGTQNTEAFF
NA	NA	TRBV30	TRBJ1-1	TGTGCCTGGACCCAGGTCCATCTCACTGAAGCTTTCTTT	CAWTQVHLTEAFF
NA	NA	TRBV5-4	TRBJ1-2	TGTGCCAGCAGCGGGGCGGGAAGGAGTTATGGCTACACCTTC	CASSGAGRSYGYTF
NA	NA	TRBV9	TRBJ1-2	TGTGCCAGCAGCAGGAGCTACGACTATGGCTACACCTTC	CASSRSYDYGYTF
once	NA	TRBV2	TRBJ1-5	TGTGCCAGCAGTGAAGGGAGGGGAGGTCAGCCCCAGCATTTT	CASSEGRGGQPQHF
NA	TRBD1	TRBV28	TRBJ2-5	TGTGCCAGCAGTTCAGGGGGCCTCGAGACCCAGTACTTC	CASSSGGLETQYF
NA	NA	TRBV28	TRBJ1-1	TGTGCCGGCGGGGAGGGGAAAACTGAAGCTTTCTTT	CAGGEGKTEAFF
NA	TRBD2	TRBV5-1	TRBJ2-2	TGCGCCAGCAGCCCGACTAGCGGGAACACCGGGGAGCTGTTTTTT	CASSPTSGNTGELFF
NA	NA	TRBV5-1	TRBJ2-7	TGCGCCAGCAGCGACGGGAACTCCTACGAGCAGTACTTC	CASSDGNSYEQYF
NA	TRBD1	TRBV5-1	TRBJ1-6	TGCGCCAGCAGCCCCTATACCATACAGGGGAGATATAATTCACCCCTCCACTTT	CASSPYTIQGRYNSPLHF
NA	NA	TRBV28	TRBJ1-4	TGTGCCAGCAGTTTATTTGGAGGGGAATTCGAAAAACTGTTTTTT	CASSLFGGEFEKLFF
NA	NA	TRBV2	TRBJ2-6	TGTGCCAGCAGAAGACAGTCCTCTGGGGCCAACGTCCTGACTTTC	CASRRQSSGANVLTF
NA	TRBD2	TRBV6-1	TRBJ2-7	TGTGCCAGCAGTTTTAGCGGGAGATCCGAAGCCTACTTC	CASSFSGRSEAYF
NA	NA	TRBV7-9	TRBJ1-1	TGTGCCAGCAGCGCGGACAGATTTCGACTGAACACTGAAGCTTTCTTT	CASSADRFRLNTEAFF
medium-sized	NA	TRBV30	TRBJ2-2	TGTGCCTGGGGGGGAGGCGGGGAGCTGTTTTTT	CAWGGGGELFF
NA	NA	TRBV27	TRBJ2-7	TGTGCCAGCCATAACGGCTACGAGCAGTACTTC	CASHNGYEQYF
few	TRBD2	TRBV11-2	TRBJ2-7	TGTGCCAGCAGTTCGACTAGCGGGACCGCCTACGAGCAGTACTTC	CASSSTSGTAYEQYF
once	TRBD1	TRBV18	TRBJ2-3	TGTGCCAGCTCAGTGACAGGGACAGATACGCAGTATTTT	CASSVTGTDTQYF
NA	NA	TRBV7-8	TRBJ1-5	TGTGCCAGCAGCTCATGGACAGACGCCTATAGCAATCAGCCCCAGCATTTT	CASSSWTDAYSNQPQHF
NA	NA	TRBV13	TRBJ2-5	TGTGCCAGCAGCCCATTGGGGCAGGGCCAAGAGACCCAGTACTTC	CASSPLGQGQETQYF
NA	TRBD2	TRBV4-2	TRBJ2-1	TGTGCCAGCAGCCAAGACTGGCGGGAGGGTAACCATGAGCAGTTCTTC	CASSQDWREGNHEQFF
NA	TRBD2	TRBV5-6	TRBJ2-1	TGTGCCAGCAGCTTGGGGCCTTCCCTAGCGGCCTCCTACAATGAGCAGTTCTTC	CASSLGPSLAASYNEQFF
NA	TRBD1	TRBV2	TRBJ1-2	TGTGCCAGCAGTGGGGGACAGGGGTGGAAGTACGGCTATGGCTACACCTTC	CASSGGQGWKYGYGYTF